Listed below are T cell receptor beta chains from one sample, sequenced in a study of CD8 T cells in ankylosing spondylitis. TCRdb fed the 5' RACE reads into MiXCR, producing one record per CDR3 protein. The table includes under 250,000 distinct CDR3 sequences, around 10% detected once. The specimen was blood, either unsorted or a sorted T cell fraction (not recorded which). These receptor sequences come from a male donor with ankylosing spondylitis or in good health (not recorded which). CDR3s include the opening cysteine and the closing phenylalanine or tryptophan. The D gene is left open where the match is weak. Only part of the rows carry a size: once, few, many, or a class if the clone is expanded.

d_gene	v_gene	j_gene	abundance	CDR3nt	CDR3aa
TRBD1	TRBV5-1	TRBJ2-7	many	TGCGCCAGCAGCTTGGATGGGACAGGGAGCTACGAGCAGTACTTC	CASSLDGTGSYEQYF
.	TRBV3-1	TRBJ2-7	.	TGTGCCAGCAGCCAATTCGGTAACGAGCAGTACTTC	CASSQFGNEQYF
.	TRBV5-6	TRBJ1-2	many	TGTGCCAGCAGCTTGGTCCTCACAGGCTCGGCTAACTATGGCTACACCTTC	CASSLVLTGSANYGYTF
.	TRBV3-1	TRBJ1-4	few	TGTGCCAGCAGCCTACACAGGGACGATGAAAAACTGTTTTTT	CASSLHRDDEKLFF
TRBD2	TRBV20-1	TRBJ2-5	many	TGCAGTGGCCTTAAAGGGCTAGCGGGAGTGTTGCCAGAGACCCAGTACTTC	CSGLKGLAGVLPETQYF
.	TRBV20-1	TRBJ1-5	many	TGCAGTGCTAGAGAACTAAATCAGCCCCAGCATTTT	CSARELNQPQHF
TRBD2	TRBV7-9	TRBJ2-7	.	TGTGCCAGCAGCTTTAGCGGGGCCTACGAGCAGTACTTC	CASSFSGAYEQYF
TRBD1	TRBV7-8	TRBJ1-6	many	TGTGCCAGCAGCTTAGGTGACAGGGGGCATTCACCCCTCCACTTT	CASSLGDRGHSPLHF
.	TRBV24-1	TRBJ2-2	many	TGTGCCACCAGTGTTCAGTCGGGAGCGGACACCGGGGAGCTGTTTTTT	CATSVQSGADTGELFF
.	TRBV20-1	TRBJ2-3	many	TGCAGTGCTAGAGGGGGGGACAGATCCCGCACAGATACGCAGTATTTT	CSARGGDRSRTDTQYF
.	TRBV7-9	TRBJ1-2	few	TGTGCCAGCAGCCAAATGACCTCCCGGACCAACTATGGCTACACCTTC	CASSQMTSRTNYGYTF